This T cell receptor (beta chain) is from a study of T cell responses to AZD1222 COVID-19 vaccine. Regarding the study as a whole: Across the whole spike, CD4 TCRs peaked at regions 160-218 and 743-854. Vaccination with two AZD1222 doses was followed by a rise in Spike-specific TCR breadth and depth.

Germline assignment: CDR1 KGHSH and CDR2 LQKENI. V lost 3 bases to trimming and J lost 0 bases; unmatched junction nucleotides: 10. The CDR3 length is 19 residues. A note on this clone: Antigen unknown.

Sequencing was performed with immunoSEQ multiplex PCR; in TCRdb, only in-frame clones are kept and a portion is missing. The sample has roughly 150,000 clones, 70% to 90% seen once. The receptor was derived from an adult in good health. Specimen: peripheral blood, collected on day 0 of AZD1222 vaccination. This chain joins TRBV18 and TRBJ2-3; 12 positions match TRBD2. Written as DNA, the CDR3 is TGTGCCAGCTCACCGCTACCCGGAGGACTAGCGGGAAGCACAGATACGCAGTATTTT. Translated, it gives CASSPLPGGLAGSTDTQYF.